This passage covers 14 T cell receptor beta chains from one sample sequenced in a study of T-cell reconstitution after alpha-beta-depleted transplantation in children. During its preparation, the TCRbeta library received unique molecular identifiers. TCRdb analysed the PCR reads with MiXCR anew, one entry per CDR3 protein. The data hold around 500,000 distinct CDR3 sequences, with 23% observed a single time. The starting material was PBMCs, mostly from graft donor cells, obtained 360 days after TCRalphabeta/CD19-depleted stem cell transplant. The receptors come from a boy under two years old who had a stem cell transplant for acute myeloid leukemia, so the T cells may come from the graft donor.

There are many counts of this clonotype. The V and J genes are TRBV6-2 or TRBV6-3 and TRBJ2-2; D perhaps matches TRBD1 (6 bases). Trimming shortened V by 4 bases and J by 4 bases, and 13 bases separated the two germline ends. The germline CDR1 and CDR2 sequences are MNHEY and SVGEGT. The CDR3 consists of 15 residues. For the CDR3, the DNA is TGTGCCAGCAGTTCGGGGACACCGGTCACCGGGGAGCTGTTTTTT. Residues: CASSSGTPVTGELFF.

This clonotype was seen a few times. The chain carries TRBV15 and TRBJ2-3; 10 nucleotides agree with TRBD1. Germline V lookup: CDR1 LNHNV, CDR2 YYDKDF (reference sequence). The CDR3 runs to 17 residues. V lost 0 bases to trimming and J lost 5 bases; unmatched junction nucleotides: 8. The chain's CDR3 is CATSRDPMGQGRDTQYF. CDR3 bases: TGTGCCACCAGCAGAGATCCAATGGGACAGGGGAGAGATACGCAGTATTTT.

V and J are TRBV15 and TRBJ2-7; D is possibly TRBD1 (5 bases). CDR3 length equals 15 residues. Looked up from germline, CDR1 is LNHNV and CDR2 is YYDKDF (reference sequence). Trimming took off 0 bases at V and 0 bases at J, with 9 bases between the two ends. CDR3 residues: CATSRDPTASYEQYF. The CDR3 region has the DNA TGTGCCACCAGCAGAGATCCGACAGCCTCCTACGAGCAGTACTTC.

This clonotype was seen a handful of times. V usage is TRBV25-1 and J usage is TRBJ2-7, with a weak D call TRBD2 (5 bases). The CDR3 is 12 residues long. Germline V lookup: CDR1 MGHDK, CDR2 SYGVNS. With 5 bases removed from V and 6 bases from J, the gap between germline ends came to 11 bases. Here the CDR3 DNA reads TGTGCCAGCAGTATTAGCGAAGGCGAGCAGTACTTC. Its protein is CASSISEGEQYF.

The sample holds many counts of this clonotype. The chain uses TRBV4-3 and TRBJ2-3, with D perhaps matching TRBD2 (5 bases). This CDR3 has 15 residues. Germline CDR1 and CDR2: LGHNA and YSLEER. Trimming took 4 bases from V and 8 from J, leaving 19 bases between them. As DNA, the CDR3 is TGCGCCAGCAGCCCGTTGTCGCCCCTGGCGGGTACGCAGTATTTT. Amino acid sequence: CASSPLSPLAGTQYF.

V gene TRBV5-8 combines with J gene TRBJ2-7, with a possible D match to TRBD1 (5 bases). The CDR3 covers 12 residues. V lost 6 bases and J 3 bases, leaving 10 bases between the germline ends. Germline values: CDR1 SGHTS, CDR2 YDEGEE. DNA for the CDR3: TGTGCCAGCACCCCGCAGGGCTACGAGCAGTACGTC. Translation: CASTPQGYEQYV.

The rearrangement links TRBV6-1 to TRBJ2-1; no definite D call. The CDR3 is 17 amino acids. The V and J ends lost 6 bases and 0 bases respectively, with 18 bases between them. Germline V gene lookup returns CDR1 MNHNS and CDR2 SASEGT. The CDR3 region is CASRRLKKFGSYNEQFF. DNA of the CDR3: TGTGCCAGCAGGAGGCTAAAAAAATTCGGCTCCTACAATGAGCAGTTCTTC.

CDR3 sequence: CASGSGQGEETQYF. The CDR3 nucleotides read TGTGCTAGTGGTTCCGGACAGGGCGAAGAGACCCAGTACTTC. This chain uses TRBV12-5 with TRBJ2-5, with TRBD1 matching over 8 bases. This CDR3 has 14 residues. Germline V CDR1 and CDR2: LGHNT, FRNRAP. Unmatched junction bases numbered 4, after V lost 4 bases and J lost 3 bases.

The gene calls are TRBV6-1 and TRBJ1-2, with 7 bases fitting TRBD1. This CDR3 has 14 residues. J was trimmed by 4 bases and V by 5 bases; bases with no gene match: 7. Looked up from germline, CDR1 is MNHNS and CDR2 is SASEGT. In DNA, the CDR3 is TGTGCCAGCAGTCCCCAGGGGGTGAGCTATGGCTACACCTTC. This encodes CASSPQGVSYGYTF.

V and J are TRBV5-1 and TRBJ2-3; 9 bases match TRBD2. CDR1 and CDR2 (germline): SGHRS, YFSETQ. Unmatched junction bases numbered 10, after V lost 0 bases and J lost 5 bases. The CDR3 is 17 residues long. Here the CDR3 reads CASSLEPAGGHGDTQYF. CDR3 in DNA: TGCGCCAGCAGCTTGGAGCCGGCGGGGGGGCATGGAGATACGCAGTATTTT.

This chain connects TRBV20-1 to TRBJ2-3; 9 bases line up with TRBD2. This CDR3 spans 15 amino acids. The germline V gene encodes CDR1 DFQATT and CDR2 SNEGSKA (reference sequence). Losses at the gene ends were 4 bases for V and 3 bases for J; bases not matched to a gene: 8. CDR3 loop: CSAIRRGGLTDTQYF. CDR3 DNA: TGCAGTGCTATTCGGCGGGGGGGCCTGACAGATACGCAGTATTTT.

This clonotype was seen at least ten times. V usage is TRBV15 and J usage is TRBJ1-4, with D maybe TRBD1 (5 bases). The CDR3 runs 16 residues. V shed 8 bases and J shed 4 bases, with 20 bases lying between them. Germline V gives CDR1 LNHNV, CDR2 YYDKDF (reference sequence). The CDR3 region is CATQDGGVRINEKLFF. CDR3 nucleotides: TGTGCCACCCAGGACGGGGGAGTTCGGATTAATGAAAAACTGTTTTTT.

This clonotype was seen many times. The CDR3 loop is CAWSEVSGNQPQHF. CDR3 nucleotide sequence: TGTGCCTGGAGTGAGGTGTCAGGGAATCAGCCCCAGCATTTT. J is TRBJ1-5 and V is TRBV30, with TRBD1 as a possible D gene (5 bases). The CDR3 contains 14 residues. Per germline, CDR1 GTSNPN and CDR2 SVGIG (reference sequence). V shed 1 base and J shed 4 bases, with 11 bases lying between them.

This clonotype occurred many times. This chain connects TRBV30 to TRBJ2-5, with unresolved D. Trimming stripped 1 base from V and 1 base from J, with 7 bases between. Germline V gives CDR1 GTSNPN, CDR2 SVGIG (reference sequence). CDR3 length: 13 residues. This chain's CDR3 is CAWSGLSQETQYF. The CDR3 DNA sequence: TGTGCCTGGAGTGGACTGTCCCAAGAGACCCAGTACTTC.